A single sample gave rise to the 29 T cell receptor beta chains below, sequenced in a study of control samples from healthy donors and cancer patients. Clones were read by immunoSEQ multiplex PCR, and TCRdb kept only the in-frame ones, dropping some. The profile covers roughly 51,000 clones, with roughly 89% appearing a single time and around 1.6% taken by the ten largest. The sequenced sample was PBMCs. These receptors all stem from a middle-aged man with colorectal cancer.

This sequence joins TRBV5-1 and TRBJ2-3; 9 bases line up with TRBD2. CDR1 and CDR2 (germline): SGHRS, YFSETQ. The J segment lost 7 bases and the V segment lost 2 bases, leaving 11 bases of the junction unmatched. The CDR3 spans 16 residues. CDR3 sequence reads: CASSFGPGLASYTQYF. CDR3 DNA sequence: TGCGCCAGCAGCTTTGGACCGGGACTAGCAAGTTATACGCAGTATTTT. Full variable domain (remainder filled in from reference TRBV5-1 and TRBJ2-3): KAGVTQTPRYLIKTRGQQVTLSCSPISGHRSVSWYQQTPGQGLQFLFEYFSETQRNKGNFPGRFSGRQFSNSRSEMNVSTLELGDSALYLCASSFGPGLASYTQYFGPGTRLTVL.

V gene TRBV7-9 combines with J gene TRBJ2-5; D is unclear. Deletions cut 0 bases from V and 4 bases from J, with 6 bases between. Germline CDR1 is SEHNR and CDR2 is FQNEAQ (reference sequence). The CDR3 is made up of 13 amino acids. CDR3 in DNA: TGTGCCAGCAGCTTAGCTTGGACAGAGACCCAGTACTTC. Its translation: CASSLAWTETQYF.

This clone was recorded once. As DNA, the CDR3 is TGTGCCAGCAGCCGGGCAACCGGGACGGTCGATGAAAAACTGTTTTTT. Protein sequence: CASSRATGTVDEKLFF. The rearrangement links TRBV4-2 to TRBJ1-4, with D possibly being TRBD1 (5 bases). This CDR3 region has 16 residues. Trimming stripped 4 bases from V and 6 bases from J, with 18 bases between. Germline-derived CDR1 and CDR2 are LGHNA and YNFKEQ.

The chain is built from TRBV9 and TRBJ2-5; possibly TRBD1 for D (5 bases). Trimming removed 4 bases from V and 4 bases from J, with 11 bases in between. This CDR3 has 13 residues. Germline V gives CDR1 SGDLS, CDR2 YYNGEE. The CDR3 nucleotides are TGTGCCAGCAGCCCCCCAGGGTTAGAGACCCAGTACTTC. Translation: CASSPPGLETQYF.

The sample holds one count of this clone. The gene calls are TRBV19 and TRBJ1-5; D gene unclear. V gave up 5 bases and J gave up 3 bases, with 11 bases separating them. CDR1 and CDR2 (germline): LNHDA, SQIVND (reference sequence). The CDR3 sequence is 14 residues long. The CDR3 region has the DNA TGTGCCAGTAGTCCGCGTCAGGCCAATCAGCCCCAGCATTTT. The encoded protein is CASSPRQANQPQHF.

The chain combines TRBV28 with TRBJ2-5; 11 bases align to TRBD2. The V gene's germline CDR1 is MDHEN and CDR2 SYDVKM. The junction had 4 bases not matched to a gene; V was cut back by 2 bases and J by 5 bases. The CDR3 contains 15 residues. For the CDR3, the DNA is TGTGCCAGCAGTTTACCTAGCGGGAGGCGGGAGACCCAGTACTTC. Amino acid sequence: CASSLPSGRRETQYF.

The chain combines TRBV6-5 with TRBJ1-2, with 8 bases matching TRBD1. From germline, CDR1 is MNHEY and CDR2 SVGAGI. Trimming at V came to 6 bases and at J to 8 bases, leaving 8 bases not matched to a gene. This CDR3 contains 13 residues. The DNA for the CDR3 is TGTGCCAGCAGCTCTTTGGGACAGGCGGGCTACACCTTC. Encoded protein: CASSSLGQAGYTF.

The chain recombines TRBV20-1 with TRBJ2-1; D remains unclear. Trimming stripped 5 bases from V and 8 bases from J, with 10 bases between. Germline V lookup: CDR1 DFQATT, CDR2 SNEGSKA (reference sequence). The CDR3 loop spans 11 amino acids. CDR3 nucleotide sequence: TGCAGTGCTTTCCGTGGGTATGAGCAGTTCTTC. This encodes CSAFRGYEQFF.

V usage is TRBV27 and J usage is TRBJ1-6; 7 positions match TRBD1. Germline V gives CDR1 MNHEY, CDR2 SMNVEV (reference sequence). The CDR3 extends over 17 amino acids. V lost 2 bases to trimming and J lost 7 bases; unmatched junction nucleotides: 11. The CDR3 here is CASSLTQQGLENSPLHF. CDR3 bases: TGTGCCAGCAGTTTAACCCAACAGGGGCTAGAGAATTCACCCCTCCACTTT.

This chain uses TRBV27 with TRBJ2-7, with D perhaps being TRBD1 or TRBD2 (5 bases each). V dropped 4 bases and J dropped 5 bases, with 12 bases sitting between them. Germline lookup yields CDR1 MNHEY and CDR2 SMNVEV (reference sequence). The CDR3 totals 13 residues. Here the CDR3 reads CASSWDRGNEQYF. The DNA of the CDR3 is TGTGCCAGCAGTTGGGATCGGGGCAACGAGCAGTACTTC.

V usage is TRBV27 and J usage is TRBJ1-1, with D hard to call. Germline assignment: CDR1 MNHEY and CDR2 SMNVEV (reference sequence). V was pared by 9 bases and J by 7 bases, with 9 bases between. This CDR3 region has 10 residues. The CDR3 sequence is CASQRSEAFF. DNA for the CDR3: TGTGCCAGTCAAAGGAGTGAAGCTTTCTTT.

CDR3 DNA: TGTGCCAGTAGTATAGCAGGATCCAATCAGCCCCAGCATTTT. Its protein product is CASSIAGSNQPQHF. V gene TRBV19 combines with J gene TRBJ1-5; D ambiguous. Germline V gene sequence: CDR1 LNHDA, CDR2 SQIVND (reference sequence). The CDR3 sequence is 14 residues long. Trimming left V 1 base short and J 3 bases short, with 7 bases between.

The V call is TRBV14, the J call TRBJ2-1, with D tentatively TRBD1 (6 bases). The length of the CDR3 is 18 residues. CDR1 SGHDN and CDR2 FVKESK come from the germline V gene. With 1 base removed from V and 6 bases from J, the gap between germline ends came to 22 bases. The CDR3 reads CASSQGPRDRDIRNEQFF. In DNA, the CDR3 is TGTGCCAGCAGCCAAGGCCCTCGAGACCGGGACATACGCAATGAGCAGTTCTTC.

The chain joins TRBV18 to TRBJ1-4; 8 nucleotides line up with TRBD1. The V and J ends lost 4 bases and 1 base, in that order; junction bases with no gene match: 2. The length of the CDR3 is 15 residues. The V gene's germline CDR1 is KGHSH and CDR2 LQKENI. Here the CDR3 reads CASSLQGVTNEKLFF. The DNA for the CDR3 is TGTGCCAGCTCACTACAGGGGGTAACTAATGAAAAACTGTTTTTT.

The V gene is TRBV7-8, the J gene TRBJ1-4; D unclear. Germline V CDR1 and CDR2: SGHVS, FQNEAQ. The V and J ends lost 0 bases and 7 bases respectively, with 12 bases between them. CDR3 length: 15 amino acids. CDR3: CASSLAPASGEKLFF. In nucleotides, the CDR3 is TGTGCCAGCAGCTTAGCCCCGGCCAGCGGTGAAAAACTGTTTTTT. The full variable domain, rest sourced from reference TRBV7-8 and TRBJ1-4, is GAGVSQSPRYKVAKRGQDVALRCDPISGHVSLFWYQQALGQGPEFLTYFQNEAQLDKSGLPSDRFFAERPEGSVSTLKIQRTQQEDSAVYLCASSLAPASGEKLFFGSGTQLSVL.

The chain combines TRBV5-5 with TRBJ1-1; D call uncertain. Trimming pared 0 bases from V and 4 bases from J, leaving 7 bases between. The V gene's germline CDR1 is SGHKS and CDR2 YYEKEE (reference sequence). The CDR3 consists of 13 residues. In DNA form, the CDR3 reads TGTGCCAGCAGCTTGGGAATCATCACTGAAGCTTTCTTT. It is translated as CASSLGIITEAFF.

This clone has a handful of counts. CDR3 bases: TGTGCCAGCAGCCGACTAGCGGGAGGCTACGAGCAGTACTTC. It is translated as CASSRLAGGYEQYF. The rearrangement joins TRBV14 to TRBJ2-7; 13 bases are a match to TRBD2. The CDR3 runs to 14 residues. Unmatched junction bases numbered 0, after V lost 4 bases and J lost 3 bases. Germline CDR1 and CDR2: SGHDN and FVKESK.

This chain connects TRBV3-1 (or the pseudogene TRBV3-2) to TRBJ1-2; the D is unclear. The CDR3 has 15 amino acids. V was clipped by 4 bases and J by 6 bases, with 18 bases between them. The V gene's germline CDR1 is LGHDT and CDR2 YNNKEL (reference sequence). CDR3 amino acids: CASSPSMGKTHGYTF. The CDR3 DNA follows: TGTGCCAGCAGCCCCAGCATGGGGAAGACGCATGGCTACACCTTC.

This chain joins TRBV11-3 and TRBJ2-1, with 8 bases aligning to TRBD2. The ends lost 2 bases at V and 2 bases at J; junction bases unmatched: 2. Germline V gives CDR1 SGHNT, CDR2 YENEEA. The CDR3 runs 15 residues. CDR3 coding DNA: TGTGCCAGCAGCTTAATTAGCGGGACCTACAATGAGCAGTTCTTC. Translating gives CASSLISGTYNEQFF.

This clone was seen a few times. The rearrangement joins TRBV6-2 or TRBV6-3 to TRBJ2-1; D might be TRBD2 (5 bases). Trimming pared 0 bases from V and 1 base from J, leaving 13 bases between. This CDR3 has 17 residues. CDR1 is MNHEY, CDR2 SVGEGT, per germline. The CDR3 reads CASSYSTREMSYNEQFF. In DNA form, the CDR3 reads TGTGCCAGCAGTTACTCGACCCGGGAAATGTCCTACAATGAGCAGTTCTTC.

The J gene is TRBJ2-2, the V gene TRBV6-2 or TRBV6-3, with D uncertain. The CDR3 length is 14 residues. Germline V gene sequence: CDR1 MNHEY, CDR2 SVGEGT. Between the trimmed V and J ends, which lost 0 bases and 5 bases, there was a span of 7 bases. The CDR3 loop is CASSYSKKTGELFF. CDR3 DNA sequence: TGTGCCAGCAGTTACTCGAAAAAGACCGGGGAGCTGTTTTTT.

The rearrangement uses TRBV10-3 and TRBJ2-1; 13 positions match TRBD2. CDR3 length equals 17 residues. Germline assignment: CDR1 ENHRY and CDR2 SYGVKD. The junction had 3 bases not matched to a gene; V was cut back by 2 bases and J by 2 bases. In DNA form, the CDR3 reads TGTGCCATCAGTGAGCACGGGACTAGCGGGACCTACAATGAGCAGTTCTTC. Translated, it gives CAISEHGTSGTYNEQFF.

This clone was counted between two and nine times. CDR3 coding DNA: TGTGCCAGCAGCTTGGTCGGGGTCCCCTCCTACGAGCAGTACTTC. This translates into CASSLVGVPSYEQYF. The rearrangement uses TRBV5-5 and TRBJ2-7; D is perhaps TRBD2 (5 bases). Per germline, CDR1 SGHKS and CDR2 YYEKEE (reference sequence). V lost 0 bases, J lost 0 bases, and 10 bases lay in between. This CDR3 contains 15 residues.

V is TRBV12-3 or TRBV12-4 and J is TRBJ2-6; D is unclear. The CDR3 covers 12 residues. V was shortened by 6 bases and J by 4 bases, with 4 bases between the two germline ends. As DNA, the CDR3 is TGTGCCAGCAGCCTCGGGGCCAACGTCCTGACTTTC. Translated, it gives CASSLGANVLTF.

This chain joins TRBV19 and TRBJ2-3; D call uncertain. Germline loops: CDR1 LNHDA, CDR2 SQIVND (reference sequence). The CDR3 runs to 11 residues. The V end was cut by 5 bases, the J end by 6 bases, with 6 bases between. The CDR3 here is CASSLGDTQYF. In DNA form, the CDR3 reads TGTGCCAGTAGTCTTGGGGATACGCAGTATTTT. Complete variable domain (other parts from reference TRBV19 and TRBJ2-3): DGGITQSPKYLFRKEGQNVTLSCEQNLNHDAMYWYRQDPGQGLRLIYYSQIVNDFQKGDIAEGYSVSREKKESFPLTVTSAQKNPTAFYLCASSLGDTQYFGPGTRLTVL.

This chain uses TRBV9 with TRBJ1-2, with a weak D call TRBD1 (6 bases). The CDR3 is 16 amino acids. Germline CDR1 SGDLS, CDR2 YYNGEE. V was clipped by 4 bases and J by 8 bases, with 24 bases between them. CDR3 protein: CASSKHGGGPTKGYTF. DNA of the CDR3: TGTGCCAGCAGCAAGCATGGAGGGGGACCTACGAAGGGCTACACCTTC.

The chain employs TRBV12-5 and TRBJ1-1, with D unclear. The germline gives CDR1 LGHNT, CDR2 FRNRAP. This CDR3 contains 13 residues. V shed 0 bases and J shed 4 bases, with 6 bases lying between them. CDR3 sequence: CASGLVTGTEAFF. The DNA of the CDR3 is TGTGCTAGTGGTTTGGTCACCGGCACTGAAGCTTTCTTT. The variable domain in full, completed from reference TRBV12-5 and TRBJ1-1, reads DARVTQTPRHKVTEMGQEVTMRCQPILGHNTVFWYRQTMMQGLELLAYFRNRAPLDDSGMPKDRFSAEMPDATLATLKIQPSEPRDSAVYFCASGLVTGTEAFFGQGTRLTVV.

This chain joins TRBV5-1 and TRBJ2-5, with 12 positions matching TRBD1. Trimming took 2 bases from V and 4 from J; bases not matched to a gene: 9. This CDR3 region has 17 residues. CDR1 is SGHRS and CDR2 is YFSETQ in the germline V gene. The CDR3 DNA reads TGCGCCAGCAGCTTCCTACCGGGACAGGGGGCCAGAGAGACCCAGTACTTC. Encoded protein: CASSFLPGQGARETQYF. Full variable domain (remainder filled in from reference TRBV5-1 and TRBJ2-5): KAGVTQTPRYLIKTRGQQVTLSCSPISGHRSVSWYQQTPGQGLQFLFEYFSETQRNKGNFPGRFSGRQFSNSRSEMNVSTLELGDSALYLCASSFLPGQGARETQYFGPGTRLLVL.

The chain recombines TRBV5-5 with TRBJ2-7; possible D gene TRBD2, 6 bases. There are 14 residues in the CDR3. Per the germline V gene, CDR1 is SGHKS and CDR2 is YYEKEE (reference sequence). V was shortened by 2 bases and J by 6 bases, with 15 bases between the two germline ends. CDR3 nucleotide sequence: TGTGCCAGCAGCTTCAAGGGGACTTGGGCCGAGCAGTACTTC. Translated, it gives CASSFKGTWAEQYF.